Sequencing of this T cell receptor (beta chain) was carried out in a study of blood T cell repertoires in COVID-19. Method: immunoSEQ multiplex PCR; TCRdb's copy keeps in-frame clones and lacks some. The top ten clones hold 6.3% of a sample with approximately 300,000 clones, 85% to 90% of them seen once. The origin of this receptor is a woman aged 45-65 years with COVID-19, enrolled during active disease. The specimen sequenced was peripheral blood.

CDR3 residues: CASPPRADRDGELFF. The CDR3 DNA reads as TGTGCCAGCCCACCCCGAGCGGACAGGGACGGGGAGCTGTTTTTT. This rearrangement joins TRBV7-9 to TRBJ2-2, with TRBD1 matching over 8 bases. CDR1 and CDR2 (germline): SEHNR, FQNEAQ (reference sequence). The V segment lost 8 bases and the J segment 7 bases; nucleotides outside the gene matches: 12. There are 15 residues in the CDR3. Full variable domain (outside the CDR3, taken from reference TRBV7-9 and TRBJ2-2): DTGVSQNPRHKITKRGQNVTFRCDPISEHNRLYWYRQTLGQGPEFLTYFQNEAQLEKSRLLSDRFSAERPKGSFSTLEIQRTEQGDSAMYLCASPPRADRDGELFFGEGSRLTVL.